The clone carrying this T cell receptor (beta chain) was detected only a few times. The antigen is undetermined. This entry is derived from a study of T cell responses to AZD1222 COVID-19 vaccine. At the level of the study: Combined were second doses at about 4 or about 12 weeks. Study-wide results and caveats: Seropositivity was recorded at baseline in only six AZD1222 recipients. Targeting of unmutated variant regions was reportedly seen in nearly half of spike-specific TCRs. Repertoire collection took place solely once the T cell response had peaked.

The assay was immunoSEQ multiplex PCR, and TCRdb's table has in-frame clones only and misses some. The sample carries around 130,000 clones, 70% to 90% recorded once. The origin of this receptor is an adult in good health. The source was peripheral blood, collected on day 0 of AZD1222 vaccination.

The CDR3 coding sequence is TGTGCCAGTAGCGAGACAGGGTCCCTTTACGAGCAGTACTTC. This translates into CASSETGSLYEQYF. This sequence joins TRBV19 and TRBJ2-7; 7 bases align to TRBD1. Losses at the gene ends were 6 bases for V and 4 bases for J; bases not matched to a gene: 9. Germline V gene lookup returns CDR1 LNHDA and CDR2 SQIVND (reference sequence). CDR3 length: 14 residues. Filled out from reference TRBV19 and TRBJ2-7, the complete variable domain reads DGGITQSPKYLFRKEGQNVTLSCEQNLNHDAMYWYRQDPGQGLRLIYYSQIVNDFQKGDIAEGYSVSREKKESFPLTVTSAQKNPTAFYLCASSETGSLYEQYFGPGTRLTVT.